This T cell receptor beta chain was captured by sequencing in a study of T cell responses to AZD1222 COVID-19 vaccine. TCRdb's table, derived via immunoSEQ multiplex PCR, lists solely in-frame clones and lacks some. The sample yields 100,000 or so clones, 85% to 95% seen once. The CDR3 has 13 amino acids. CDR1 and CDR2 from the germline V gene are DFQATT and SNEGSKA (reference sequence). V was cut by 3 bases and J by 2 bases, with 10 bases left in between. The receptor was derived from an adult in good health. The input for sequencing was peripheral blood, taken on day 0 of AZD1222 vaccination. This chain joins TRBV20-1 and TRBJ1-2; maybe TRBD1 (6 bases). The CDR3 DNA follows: TGCAGTGCTAGTGGGACACTCAACTATGGCTACACCTTC. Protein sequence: CSASGTLNYGYTF.